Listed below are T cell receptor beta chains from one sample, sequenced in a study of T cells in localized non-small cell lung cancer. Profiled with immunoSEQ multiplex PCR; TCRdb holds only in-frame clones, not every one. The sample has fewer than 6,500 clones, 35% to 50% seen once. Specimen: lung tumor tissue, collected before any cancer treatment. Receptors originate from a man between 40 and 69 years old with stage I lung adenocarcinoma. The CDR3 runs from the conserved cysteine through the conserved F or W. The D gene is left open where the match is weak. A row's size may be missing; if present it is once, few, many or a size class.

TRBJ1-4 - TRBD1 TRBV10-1 CASTGQVNEKLFF TGCGCCAGCACCGGACAGGTCAATGAAAAACTGTTTTTT
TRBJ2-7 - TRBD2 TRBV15 CATSREPSGIYEQYF TGTGCCACCAGCAGAGAGCCTAGCGGTATCTACGAGCAGTACTTC
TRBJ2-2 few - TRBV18 CASSGASTGELFF TGTGCCAGCTCGGGGGCGAGTACCGGGGAGCTGTTTTTT
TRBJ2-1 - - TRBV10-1 CASSPSTNEQFF TGCGCCAGCAGCCCCAGTACCAATGAGCAGTTCTTC
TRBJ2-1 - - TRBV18 CASSPRDFNEQFF TGTGCCAGCTCCCCTCGGGATTTTAATGAGCAGTTCTTC
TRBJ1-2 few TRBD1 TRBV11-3 CASSLTFLGQGVGYTF TGTGCCAGCAGCTTAACCTTCCTTGGACAGGGGGTAGGCTACACCTTC
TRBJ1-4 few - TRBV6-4 CASKNWGREEKLFF TGTGCCAGCAAGAACTGGGGGCGAGAGGAAAAACTGTTTTTT
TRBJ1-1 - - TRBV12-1 CASTVLQGLNTEAFF TGTGCCAGCACCGTTTTACAGGGGCTGAACACTGAAGCTTTCTTT
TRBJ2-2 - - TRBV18 CASSPNSGAGGELFF TGTGCCAGCTCACCGAACTCCGGGGCCGGCGGGGAGCTGTTTTTT
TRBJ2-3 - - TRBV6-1 CASSERAEDTQYF TGTGCCAGCAGTGAAAGGGCAGAAGATACGCAGTATTTT
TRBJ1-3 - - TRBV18 CASSPLPQLDTIYF TGTGCCAGCTCACCCCTGCCCCAGCTGGATACCATATATTTT
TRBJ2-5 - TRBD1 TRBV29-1 CSVLGQKETQYF TGCAGCGTGCTGGGACAGAAAGAGACCCAGTACTTC
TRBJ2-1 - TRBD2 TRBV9 CASSVGSSGGEQFF TGTGCCAGCAGCGTGGGTTCTAGCGGGGGCGAGCAGTTCTTC
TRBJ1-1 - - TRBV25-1 CASGGAGKSNTEAFF TGTGCCAGCGGGGGAGCGGGTAAATCGAACACTGAAGCTTTCTTT
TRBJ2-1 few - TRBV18 CASSPPPQLSSYNEQFF TGTGCCAGCTCACCTCCCCCACAGTTGAGCTCCTACAATGAGCAGTTCTTC
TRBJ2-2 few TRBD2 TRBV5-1 CASSPGTSGGELFF TGCGCCAGCAGCCCTGGAACTAGCGGGGGGGAGCTGTTTTTT
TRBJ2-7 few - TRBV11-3 CASSFRVQGRSEQYF TGTGCCAGCAGCTTTCGGGTACAGGGGAGGAGCGAGCAGTACTTC
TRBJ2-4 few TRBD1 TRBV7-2 CASSLRDRASGSIQYF TGTGCCAGCAGCTTACGGGACAGGGCTAGCGGTAGCATTCAGTACTTC
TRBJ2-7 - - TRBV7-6 CASSPQGGDNYEQYF TGTGCCAGCAGCCCTCAAGGTGGAGACAACTACGAGCAGTACTTC
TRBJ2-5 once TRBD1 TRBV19 CASSIFRTGEETQYF TGTGCCAGTAGTATATTCAGGACAGGGGAAGAGACCCAGTACTTC
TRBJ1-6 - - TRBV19 CASSRGGRNSPLHF TGTGCCAGTAGTAGAGGGGGGAGGAATTCACCCCTCCACTTT
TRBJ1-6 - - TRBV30 CAWRVLGALHF TGTGCCTGGAGGGTGTTAGGGGCCCTCCACTTT